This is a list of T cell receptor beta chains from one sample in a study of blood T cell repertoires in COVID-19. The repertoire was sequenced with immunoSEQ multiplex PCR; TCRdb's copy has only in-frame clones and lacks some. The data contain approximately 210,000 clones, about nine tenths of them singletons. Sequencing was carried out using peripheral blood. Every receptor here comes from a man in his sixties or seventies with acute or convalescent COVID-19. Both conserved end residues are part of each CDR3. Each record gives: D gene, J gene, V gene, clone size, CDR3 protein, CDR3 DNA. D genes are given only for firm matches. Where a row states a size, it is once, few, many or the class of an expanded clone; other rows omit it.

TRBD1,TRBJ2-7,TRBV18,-,CASSPTGSNEQYF,TGTGCCAGCTCACCGACAGGGTCCAACGAGCAGTACTTC
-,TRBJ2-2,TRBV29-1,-,CSVESGVNTGELFF,TGCAGCGTTGAATCAGGGGTGAACACCGGGGAGCTGTTTTTT
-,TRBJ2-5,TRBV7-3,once,CASSLFPSQETQYF,TGTGCCAGCAGCTTATTCCCGTCCCAAGAGACCCAGTACTTC
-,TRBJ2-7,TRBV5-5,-,CASSLDRVGEQYF,TGTGCCAGCAGCTTGGACAGGGTAGGCGAGCAGTACTTC
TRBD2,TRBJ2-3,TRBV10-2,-,CASRGVAGGGDTQYF,TGCGCCAGCCGAGGGGTAGCGGGAGGCGGAGATACGCAGTATTTT
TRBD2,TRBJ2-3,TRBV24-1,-,CATSDGGLAGLTDTQYF,TGTGCCACCAGTGATGGGGGACTAGCGGGCCTCACAGATACGCAGTATTTT
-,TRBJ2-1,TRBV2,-,CASRRRNEQFF,TGTGCCAGCAGGCGAAGAAATGAGCAGTTCTTC
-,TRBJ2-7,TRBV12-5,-,CASGLPHVGGIAPQYF,TGTGCTAGTGGTTTGCCGCACGTGGGCGGGATTGCCCCTCAGTACTTC
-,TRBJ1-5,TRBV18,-,CASSPGGSNQPQHF,TGTGCCAGCTCACCGGGAGGAAGCAATCAGCCCCAGCATTTT
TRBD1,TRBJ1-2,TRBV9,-,CASSETGGPLANYGYTF,TGTGCCAGCAGCGAAACAGGGGGCCCCCTGGCTAACTATGGCTACACCTTC
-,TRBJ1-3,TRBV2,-,CASEGGVSGNTIYF,TGTGCCAGCGAGGGAGGCGTCTCTGGAAACACCATATATTTT
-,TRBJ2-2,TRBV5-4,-,CASSPRSTGELFF,TGTGCCAGCAGCCCGCGAAGCACCGGGGAGCTGTTTTTT
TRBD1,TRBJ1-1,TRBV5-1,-,CASSHGTGTMNTEAFF,TGCGCCAGCAGTCACGGGACAGGGACGATGAACACTGAAGCTTTCTTT
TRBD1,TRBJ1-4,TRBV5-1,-,CASSPDRFSEKLFF,TGCGCCAGCAGCCCGGACAGGTTCAGTGAAAAACTGTTTTTT
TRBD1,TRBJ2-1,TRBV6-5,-,CASRGTGRGYEQFF,TGTGCCAGCAGGGGGACAGGGAGGGGATACGAGCAGTTCTTC
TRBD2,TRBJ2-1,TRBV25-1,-,CASRASGSFEQFF,TGTGCCAGCAGGGCTAGCGGGAGTTTTGAGCAGTTCTTC
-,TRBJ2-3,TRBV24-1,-,CATSDSTGLVTDTQYF,TGTGCCACCAGTGATTCCACAGGGTTGGTCACAGATACGCAGTATTTT
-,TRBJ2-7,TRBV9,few,CASSVGGLQDYEQYF,TGTGCCAGCAGCGTAGGGGGCTTACAGGACTACGAGCAGTACTTC
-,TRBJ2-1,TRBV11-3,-,CASSLNQGSNEQFF,TGTGCCAGCAGCCTGAACCAGGGTTCGAATGAGCAGTTCTTC
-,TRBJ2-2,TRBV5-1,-,CASSLAGNTGELFF,TGCGCCAGCAGCTTGGCAGGAAACACCGGGGAGCTGTTTTTT
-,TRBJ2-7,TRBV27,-,CATFSPGTSAEQYF,TGTGCCACCTTTTCCCCCGGGACATCTGCTGAGCAGTACTTC
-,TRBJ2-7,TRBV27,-,CASSVGGAYEQYF,TGTGCCAGCAGTGTAGGAGGGGCCTACGAGCAGTACTTC
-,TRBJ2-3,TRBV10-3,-,CAISHGDTQYF,TGTGCCATCAGTCACGGAGATACGCAGTATTTT
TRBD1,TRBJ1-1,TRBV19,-,CASSPEGAHRRPEAFF,TGTGCCAGTAGTCCAGAGGGGGCACACAGGAGGCCCGAAGCTTTCTTT
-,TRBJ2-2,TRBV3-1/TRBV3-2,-,CASSYPETSSTGELFF,TGTGCCAGCAGCTACCCCGAGACTAGTTCCACCGGGGAGCTGTTTTTT
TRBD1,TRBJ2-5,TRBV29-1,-,CSVVTGAGWETQYF,TGCAGCGTTGTGACAGGGGCGGGGTGGGAGACCCAGTACTTC
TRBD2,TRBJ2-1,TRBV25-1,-,CASRDLAATGYNEQFF,TGTGCCAGCAGGGACCTAGCGGCAACGGGGTACAATGAGCAGTTCTTC
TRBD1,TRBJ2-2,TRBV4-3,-,CASSGTGNTGELFF,TGCGCCAGCAGTGGGACAGGAAACACCGGGGAGCTGTTTTTT
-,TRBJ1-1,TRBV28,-,CASSLGGDTEAFF,TGTGCCAGCAGTTTGGGGGGGGACACTGAAGCTTTCTTT
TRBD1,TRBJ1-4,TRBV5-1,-,CASSSQPTGRIGNEKLFF,TGCGCCAGCAGCTCCCAACCGACAGGGAGAATAGGAAATGAAAAACTGTTTTTT
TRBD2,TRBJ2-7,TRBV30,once,CAWERKTSTAYEQYF,TGTGCCTGGGAGCGGAAGACTAGCACGGCCTACGAGCAGTACTTC
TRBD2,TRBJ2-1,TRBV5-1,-,CASSLPGGSEQFF,TGCGCCAGCAGCTTGCCCGGGGGGAGTGAGCAGTTCTTC
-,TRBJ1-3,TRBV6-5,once,CASSYSGTLGNTIYF,TGTGCCAGCAGTTACTCGGGGACACTTGGAAACACCATATATTTT
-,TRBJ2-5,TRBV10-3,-,CAISDGGGETQYF,TGTGCCATCAGTGACGGGGGAGGAGAGACCCAGTACTTC
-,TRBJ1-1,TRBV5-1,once,CASSSDSGGVTEAFF,TGCGCCAGCAGCTCGGACTCGGGGGGAGTCACTGAAGCTTTCTTT
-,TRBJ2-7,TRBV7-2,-,CASKKGGSSSYEQYF,TGTGCCAGCAAGAAGGGCGGGTCAAGCTCCTACGAGCAGTACTTC
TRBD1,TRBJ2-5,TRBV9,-,CASSLQGARGETQYF,TGTGCCAGCAGCCTTCAGGGGGCGCGGGGAGAGACCCAGTACTTC
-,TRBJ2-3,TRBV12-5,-,CASGSGTLNTDTQYF,TGTGCTAGTGGGTCCGGGACACTGAATACAGATACGCAGTATTTT
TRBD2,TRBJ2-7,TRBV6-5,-,CASKLASGYEQYF,TGTGCCAGCAAACTGGCTAGCGGTTACGAGCAGTACTTC
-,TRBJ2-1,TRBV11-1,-,CASSLDWLGNEQFF,TGTGCCAGCAGCTTGGACTGGCTAGGGAATGAGCAGTTCTTC
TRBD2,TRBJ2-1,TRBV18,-,CASSPLGLADNEQFF,TGTGCCAGCTCACCACTGGGACTAGCAGACAATGAGCAGTTCTTC
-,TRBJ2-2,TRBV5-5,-,CASSSYTGELFF,TGTGCCAGCAGCTCCTACACCGGGGAGCTGTTTTTT
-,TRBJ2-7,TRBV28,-,CASSTDKTYEQYF,TGTGCCAGCAGTACAGACAAAACCTACGAGCAGTACTTC
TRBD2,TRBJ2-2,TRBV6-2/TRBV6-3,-,CASSPPGLVFGELFF,TGTGCCAGCAGTCCCCCGGGACTAGTTTTCGGGGAGCTGTTTTTT
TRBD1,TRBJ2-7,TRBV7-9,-,CASSLGQGGYEQYF,TGTGCCAGCAGCTTAGGACAGGGGGGCTACGAGCAGTACTTC
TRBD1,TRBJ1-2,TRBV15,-,CATSRNRDRANYGYTF,TGTGCCACCAGCAGAAACCGGGACAGGGCTAACTATGGCTACACCTTC
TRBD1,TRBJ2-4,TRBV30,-,CAWSVLDRGTKNIQYF,TGTGCCTGGAGTGTACTCGACAGGGGGACCAAAAACATTCAGTACTTC
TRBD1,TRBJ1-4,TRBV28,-,CASSFGFGHRGTNEKLFF,TGTGCCAGCAGTTTCGGGTTTGGGCACAGGGGAACTAATGAAAAACTGTTTTTT
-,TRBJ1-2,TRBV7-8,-,CASSAAGAGFYGYTF,TGTGCCAGCAGCGCAGCAGGGGCTGGGTTCTATGGCTACACCTTC
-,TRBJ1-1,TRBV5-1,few,CASSFDSGTEAFF,TGCGCCAGCAGCTTTGATAGCGGTACTGAAGCTTTCTTT
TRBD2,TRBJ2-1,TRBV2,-,CASIPGTSNYNEQFF,TGTGCCAGCATCCCCGGGACTAGCAACTACAATGAGCAGTTCTTC
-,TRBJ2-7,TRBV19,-,CASSLRLGLGEQYF,TGTGCCAGTAGTTTGCGCCTGGGTCTAGGTGAGCAGTACTTC